This T cell receptor beta chain was observed in a study of T cells after yellow fever vaccination. TCRdb processed the 5' RACE reads anew with MiXCR; each CDR3 protein has one entry. The sample shows approximately 580,000 distinct CDR3 sequences, about a sixth of them seen only once. Details on this clonotype: The antigen remains undetermined.

CDR1 is DFQATT, CDR2 SNEGSKA, per germline (reference sequence). CDR3 length: 15 amino acids. The V and J ends lost 5 bases and 10 bases respectively, with 23 bases between them. General study results and limits: Post-booster reappearance was seen for most primary-vaccination clones (about 96% CD4, about 88% CD8). A secondary response was less intense yet reached its peak sooner, at day 5 versus 15.

Sequencing used PBMCs, obtained 4 to 5 days after the first yellow fever vaccination. This sequence joins TRBV20-1 and TRBJ1-4; D not resolved. The origin of this receptor is a man aged 18 to 29 who received the YFV17D yellow fever vaccine. The CDR3 loop reads CSAGSPNPLGGKLFF. Here the CDR3 DNA reads TGCAGTGCTGGATCACCCAACCCATTGGGTGGAAAACTGTTTTTT.